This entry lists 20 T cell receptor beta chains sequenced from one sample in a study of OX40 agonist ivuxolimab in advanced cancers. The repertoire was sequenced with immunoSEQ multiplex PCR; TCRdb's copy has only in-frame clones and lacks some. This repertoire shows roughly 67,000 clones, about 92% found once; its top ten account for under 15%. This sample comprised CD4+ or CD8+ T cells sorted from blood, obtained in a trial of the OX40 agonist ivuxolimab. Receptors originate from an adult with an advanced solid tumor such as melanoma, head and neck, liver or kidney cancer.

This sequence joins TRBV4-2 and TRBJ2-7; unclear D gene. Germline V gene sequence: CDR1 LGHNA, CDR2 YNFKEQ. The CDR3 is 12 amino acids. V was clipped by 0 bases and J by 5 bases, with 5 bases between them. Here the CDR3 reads CASSQDGNEQYF. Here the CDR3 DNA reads TGTGCCAGCAGCCAAGACGGAAACGAGCAGTACTTC.

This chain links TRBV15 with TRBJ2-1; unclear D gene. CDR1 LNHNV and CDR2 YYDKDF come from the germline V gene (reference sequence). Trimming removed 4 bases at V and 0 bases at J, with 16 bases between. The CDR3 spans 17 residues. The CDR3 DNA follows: TGTGCCACCAGCACCCAGTACGATACAAGCTCCTACAATGAGCAGTTCTTC. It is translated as CATSTQYDTSSYNEQFF. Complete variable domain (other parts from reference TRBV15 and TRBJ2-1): DAMVIQNPRYQVTQFGKPVTLSCSQTLNHNVMYWYQQKSSQAPKLLFHYYDKDFNNEADTPDNFQSRRPNTSFCFLDIRSPGLGDTAMYLCATSTQYDTSSYNEQFFGPGTRLTVL.

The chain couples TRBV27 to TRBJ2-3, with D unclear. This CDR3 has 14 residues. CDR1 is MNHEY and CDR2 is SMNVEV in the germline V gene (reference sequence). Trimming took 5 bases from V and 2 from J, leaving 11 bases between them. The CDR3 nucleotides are TGTGCCAGCAGTACCTTGCTAGACACAGATACGCAGTATTTT. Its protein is CASSTLLDTDTQYF.

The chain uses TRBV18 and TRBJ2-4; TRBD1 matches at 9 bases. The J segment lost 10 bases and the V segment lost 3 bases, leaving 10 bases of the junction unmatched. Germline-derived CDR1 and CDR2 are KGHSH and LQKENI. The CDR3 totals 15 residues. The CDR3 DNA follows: TGTGCCAGCTCACCCGCGGACAGGGGAAAATGGATTCAGTACTTC. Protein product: CASSPADRGKWIQYF.

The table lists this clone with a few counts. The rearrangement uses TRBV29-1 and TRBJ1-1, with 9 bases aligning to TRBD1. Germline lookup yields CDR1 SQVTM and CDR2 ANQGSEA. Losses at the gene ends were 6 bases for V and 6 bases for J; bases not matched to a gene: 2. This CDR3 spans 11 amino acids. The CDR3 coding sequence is TGCAGCGTCTACAGGGGGCCTGAAGCTTTCTTT. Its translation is CSVYRGPEAFF.

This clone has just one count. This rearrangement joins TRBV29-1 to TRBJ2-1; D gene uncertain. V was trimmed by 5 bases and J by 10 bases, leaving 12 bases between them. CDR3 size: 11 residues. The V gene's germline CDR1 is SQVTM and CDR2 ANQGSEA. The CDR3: CSVPSDGEQFF. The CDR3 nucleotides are TGCAGCGTTCCCAGCGACGGCGAGCAGTTCTTC.

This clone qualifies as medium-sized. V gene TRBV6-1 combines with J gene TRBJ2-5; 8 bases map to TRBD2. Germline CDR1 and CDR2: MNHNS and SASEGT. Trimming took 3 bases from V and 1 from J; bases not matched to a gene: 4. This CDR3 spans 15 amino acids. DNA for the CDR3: TGTGCCAGCAGTGAGGCTAGCGGGTCCCAAGAGACCCAGTACTTC. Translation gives CASSEASGSQETQYF.

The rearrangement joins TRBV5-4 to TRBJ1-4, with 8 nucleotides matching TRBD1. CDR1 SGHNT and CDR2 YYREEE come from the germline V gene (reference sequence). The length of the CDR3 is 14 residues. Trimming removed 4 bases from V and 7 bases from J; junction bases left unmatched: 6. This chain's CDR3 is CASSLTGGGEKLFF. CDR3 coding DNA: TGTGCCAGCAGCCTAACAGGGGGAGGTGAAAAACTGTTTTTT.

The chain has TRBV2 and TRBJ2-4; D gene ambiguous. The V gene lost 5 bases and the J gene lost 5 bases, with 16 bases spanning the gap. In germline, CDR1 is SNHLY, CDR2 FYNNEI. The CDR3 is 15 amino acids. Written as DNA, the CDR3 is TGTGCCAGCAGTTGCGACCATCGTAGCCAAAACATTCAGTACTTC. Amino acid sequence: CASSCDHRSQNIQYF.

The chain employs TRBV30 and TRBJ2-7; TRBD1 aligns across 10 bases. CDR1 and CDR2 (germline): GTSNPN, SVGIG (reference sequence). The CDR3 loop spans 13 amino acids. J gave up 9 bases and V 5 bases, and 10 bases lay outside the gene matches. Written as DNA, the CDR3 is TGTGCCTGGGGAACGGGACAGGGGATTAGGCAGTACTTC. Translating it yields CAWGTGQGIRQYF.

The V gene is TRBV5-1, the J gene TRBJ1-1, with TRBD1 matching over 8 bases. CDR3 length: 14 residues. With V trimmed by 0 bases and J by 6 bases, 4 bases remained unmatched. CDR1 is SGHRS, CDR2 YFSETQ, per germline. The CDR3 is CASSLGTGIAEAFF. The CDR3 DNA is TGCGCCAGCAGCTTGGGGACAGGGATCGCTGAAGCTTTCTTT. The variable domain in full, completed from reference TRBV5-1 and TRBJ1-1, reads KAGVTQTPRYLIKTRGQQVTLSCSPISGHRSVSWYQQTPGQGLQFLFEYFSETQRNKGNFPGRFSGRQFSNSRSEMNVSTLELGDSALYLCASSLGTGIAEAFFGQGTRLTVV.

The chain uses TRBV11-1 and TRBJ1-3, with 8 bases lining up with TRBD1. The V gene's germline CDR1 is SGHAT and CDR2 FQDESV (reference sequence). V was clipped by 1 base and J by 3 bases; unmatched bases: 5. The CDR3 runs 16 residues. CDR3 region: CASSLVGTGRGNTIYF. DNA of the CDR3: TGTGCCAGCAGCTTAGTGGGGACAGGTCGTGGAAACACCATATATTTT.

Written as DNA, the CDR3 is TGCGCCAGCAGTGAGTTTGGGGTTATCAACACTGAAGCTTTCTTT. Translated, it gives CASSEFGVINTEAFF. This chain uses TRBV10-2 with TRBJ1-1; no clear D gene. Germline CDR1 is WSHSY and CDR2 is SAAADI. V was shortened by 1 base and J by 2 bases, with 11 bases between the two germline ends. The CDR3 runs 15 residues.

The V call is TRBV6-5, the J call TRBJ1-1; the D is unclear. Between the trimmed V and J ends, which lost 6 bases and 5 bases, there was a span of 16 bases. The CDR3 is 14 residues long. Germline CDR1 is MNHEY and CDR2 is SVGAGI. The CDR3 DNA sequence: TGTGCCAGCAGACCCCGCGGGTCGAGGACTGAAGCTTTCTTT. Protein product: CASRPRGSRTEAFF.

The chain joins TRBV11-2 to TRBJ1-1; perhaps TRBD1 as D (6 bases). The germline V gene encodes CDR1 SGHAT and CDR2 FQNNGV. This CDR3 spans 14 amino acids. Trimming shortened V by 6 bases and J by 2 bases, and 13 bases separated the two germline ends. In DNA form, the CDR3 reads TGTGCCAGCAGTTTAAACAGGGCAAACACTGAAGCTTTCTTT. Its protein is CASSLNRANTEAFF. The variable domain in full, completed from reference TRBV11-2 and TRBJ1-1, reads EAGVAQSPRYKIIEKRQSVAFWCNPISGHATLYWYQQILGQGPKLLIQFQNNGVVDDSQLPKDRFSAERLKGVDSTLKIQPAKLEDSAVYLCASSLNRANTEAFFGQGTRLTVV.

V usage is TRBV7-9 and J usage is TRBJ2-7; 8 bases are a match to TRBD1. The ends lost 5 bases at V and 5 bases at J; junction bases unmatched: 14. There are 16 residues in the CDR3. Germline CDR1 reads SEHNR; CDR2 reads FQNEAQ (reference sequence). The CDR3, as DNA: TGTGCCAGCAGCAGCAGGGACAGGCCCCAACCTGACGAGCAGTACTTC. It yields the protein CASSSRDRPQPDEQYF.

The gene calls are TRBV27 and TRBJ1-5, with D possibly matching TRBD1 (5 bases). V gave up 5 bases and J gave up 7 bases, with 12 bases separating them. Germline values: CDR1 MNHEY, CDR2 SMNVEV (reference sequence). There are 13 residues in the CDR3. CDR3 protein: CASSIQGYQPQHF. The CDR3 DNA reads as TGTGCCAGCAGTATTCAGGGATACCAGCCCCAGCATTTT.

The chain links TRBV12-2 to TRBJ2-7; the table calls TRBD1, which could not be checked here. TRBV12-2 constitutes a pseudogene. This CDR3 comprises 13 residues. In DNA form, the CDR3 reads TGTGCAAGTCGCTTTGCCAGGGTCCACGAGCAGTACTTC. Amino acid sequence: CASRFARVHEQYF.

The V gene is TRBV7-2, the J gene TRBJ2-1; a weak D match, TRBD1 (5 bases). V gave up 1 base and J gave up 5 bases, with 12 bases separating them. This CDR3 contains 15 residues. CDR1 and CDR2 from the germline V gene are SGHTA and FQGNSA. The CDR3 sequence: CASSLDTGRDNEQFF. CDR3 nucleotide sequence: TGTGCCAGCAGCTTAGATACAGGCCGAGACAATGAGCAGTTCTTC.

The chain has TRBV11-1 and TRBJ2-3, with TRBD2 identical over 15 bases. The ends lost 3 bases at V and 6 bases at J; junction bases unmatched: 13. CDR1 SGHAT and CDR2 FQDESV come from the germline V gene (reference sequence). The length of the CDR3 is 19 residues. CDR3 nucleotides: TGTGCCAGCAGCTTGAGCAGGGGACTAGCGGGAGGTCCGTGGGATACGCAGTATTTT. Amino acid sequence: CASSLSRGLAGGPWDTQYF.